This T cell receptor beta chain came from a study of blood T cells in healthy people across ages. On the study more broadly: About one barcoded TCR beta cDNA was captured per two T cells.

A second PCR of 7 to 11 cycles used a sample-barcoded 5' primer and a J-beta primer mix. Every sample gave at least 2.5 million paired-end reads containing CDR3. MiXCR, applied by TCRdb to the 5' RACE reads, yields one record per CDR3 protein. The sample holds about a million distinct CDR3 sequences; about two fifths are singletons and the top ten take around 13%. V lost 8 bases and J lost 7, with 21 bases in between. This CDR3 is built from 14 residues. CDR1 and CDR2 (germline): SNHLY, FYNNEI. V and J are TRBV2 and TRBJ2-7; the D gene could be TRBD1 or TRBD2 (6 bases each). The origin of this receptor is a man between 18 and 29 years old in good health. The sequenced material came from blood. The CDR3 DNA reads TGTGCCAGCCGAAGAGGGGGGCGATACAATGAGCAGTACTTC. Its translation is CASRRGGRYNEQYF.